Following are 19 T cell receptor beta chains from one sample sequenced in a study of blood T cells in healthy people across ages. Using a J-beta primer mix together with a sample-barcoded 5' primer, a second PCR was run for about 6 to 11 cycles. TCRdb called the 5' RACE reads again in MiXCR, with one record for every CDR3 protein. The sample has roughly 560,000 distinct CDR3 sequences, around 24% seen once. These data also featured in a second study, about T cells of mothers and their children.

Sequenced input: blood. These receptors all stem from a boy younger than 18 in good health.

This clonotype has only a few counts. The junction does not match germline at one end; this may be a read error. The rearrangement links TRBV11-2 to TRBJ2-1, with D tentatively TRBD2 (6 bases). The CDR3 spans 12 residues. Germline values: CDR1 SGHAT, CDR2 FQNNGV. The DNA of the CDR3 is TGTGTCAGCAGCTTAGCCCAGGGACTCGAGTTCTTC. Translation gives CVSSLAQGLEFF.

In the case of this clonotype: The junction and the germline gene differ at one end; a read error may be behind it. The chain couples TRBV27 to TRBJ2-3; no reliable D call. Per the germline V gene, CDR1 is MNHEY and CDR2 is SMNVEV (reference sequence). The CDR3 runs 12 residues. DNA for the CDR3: TGTGCCAGCAGTTTCGGGTCAGATACGCGGTATTTT. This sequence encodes CASSFGSDTRYF.

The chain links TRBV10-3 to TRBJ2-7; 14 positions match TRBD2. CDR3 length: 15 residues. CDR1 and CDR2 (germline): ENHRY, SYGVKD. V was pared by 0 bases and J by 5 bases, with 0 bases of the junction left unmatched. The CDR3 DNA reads TGTGCCATCAGTGAGTCGGGACTAGCGGGAGACGAGCAGTACTTC. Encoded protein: CAISESGLAGDEQYF.

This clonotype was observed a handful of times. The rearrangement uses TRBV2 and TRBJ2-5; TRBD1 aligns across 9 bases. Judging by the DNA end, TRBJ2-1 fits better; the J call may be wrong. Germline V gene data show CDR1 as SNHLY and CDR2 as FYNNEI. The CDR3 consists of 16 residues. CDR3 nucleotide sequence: TGTGCCAGCAGAAACCCGGGACAGGGTAGCTACAATGAGCAGTTCTTC. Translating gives CASRNPGQGSYNEQFF.

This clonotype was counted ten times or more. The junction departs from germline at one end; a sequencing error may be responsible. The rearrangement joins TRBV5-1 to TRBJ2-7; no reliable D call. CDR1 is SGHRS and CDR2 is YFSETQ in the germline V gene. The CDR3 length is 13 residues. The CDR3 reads CASSLDGTYEQYF. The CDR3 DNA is TGTGCCAGCAGCTTAGACGGAACCTACGAGCAGTACTTC.

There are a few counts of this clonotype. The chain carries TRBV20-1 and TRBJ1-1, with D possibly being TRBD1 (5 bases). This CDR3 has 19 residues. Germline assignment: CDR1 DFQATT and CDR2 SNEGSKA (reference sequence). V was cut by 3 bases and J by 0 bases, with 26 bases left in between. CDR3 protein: CSASGYPNTSWGMNTEAFF. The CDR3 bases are TGCAGTGCTAGTGGGTACCCTAATACATCGTGGGGCATGAACACTGAAGCTTTCTTT.

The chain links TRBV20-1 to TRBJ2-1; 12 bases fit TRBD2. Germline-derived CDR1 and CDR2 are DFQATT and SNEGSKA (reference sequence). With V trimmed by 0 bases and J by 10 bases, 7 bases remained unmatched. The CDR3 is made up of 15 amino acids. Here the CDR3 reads CSARDSTSGGPEQFF. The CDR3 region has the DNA TGCAGTGCTAGAGATTCAACTAGCGGGGGGCCAGAGCAGTTCTTC.

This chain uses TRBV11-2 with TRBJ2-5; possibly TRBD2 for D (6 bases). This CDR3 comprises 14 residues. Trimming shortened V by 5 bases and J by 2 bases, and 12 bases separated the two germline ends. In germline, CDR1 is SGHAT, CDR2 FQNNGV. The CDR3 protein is CASSGRDWQETQYF. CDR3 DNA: TGTGCCAGCAGCGGCCGGGACTGGCAAGAGACCCAGTACTTC.

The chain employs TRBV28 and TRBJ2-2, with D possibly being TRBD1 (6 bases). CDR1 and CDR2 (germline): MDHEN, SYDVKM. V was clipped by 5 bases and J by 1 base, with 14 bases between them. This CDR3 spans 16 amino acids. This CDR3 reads CASSLHSTGNTGELFF. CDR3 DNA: TGTGCCAGCAGTCTCCACTCGACAGGGAACACCGGGGAGCTGTTTTTT.

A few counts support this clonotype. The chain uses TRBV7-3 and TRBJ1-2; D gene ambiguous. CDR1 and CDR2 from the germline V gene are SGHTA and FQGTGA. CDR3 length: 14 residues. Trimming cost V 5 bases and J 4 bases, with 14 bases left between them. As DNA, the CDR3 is TGTGCCAGCAGCCCCCGGGTGGTATTCTATGGCTACACCTTC. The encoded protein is CASSPRVVFYGYTF.

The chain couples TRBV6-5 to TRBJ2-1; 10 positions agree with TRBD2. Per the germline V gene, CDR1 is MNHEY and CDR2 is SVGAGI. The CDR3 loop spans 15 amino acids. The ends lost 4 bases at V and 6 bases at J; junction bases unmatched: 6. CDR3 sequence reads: CASSLAGGSRNEQFF. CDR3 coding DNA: TGTGCCAGCAGTTTAGCGGGAGGATCCCGCAATGAGCAGTTCTTC.

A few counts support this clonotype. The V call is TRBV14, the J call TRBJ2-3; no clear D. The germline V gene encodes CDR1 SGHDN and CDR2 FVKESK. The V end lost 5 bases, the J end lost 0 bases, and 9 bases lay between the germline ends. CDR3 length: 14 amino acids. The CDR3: CASSSRRSTDTQYF. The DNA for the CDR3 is TGTGCCAGCAGCTCAAGAAGGAGCACAGATACGCAGTATTTT. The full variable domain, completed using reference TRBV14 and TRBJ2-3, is EAGVTQFPSHSVIEKGQTVTLRCDPISGHDNLYWYRRVMGKEIKFLLHFVKESKQDESGMPNNRFLAERTGGTYSTLKVQPAELEDSGVYFCASSSRRSTDTQYFGPGTRLTVL.

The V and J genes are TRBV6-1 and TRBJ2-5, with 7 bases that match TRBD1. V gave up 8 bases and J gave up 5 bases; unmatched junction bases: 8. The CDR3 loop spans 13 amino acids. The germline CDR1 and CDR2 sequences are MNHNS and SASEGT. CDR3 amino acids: CASLQGLEETQYF. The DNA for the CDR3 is TGTGCCAGCCTACAGGGGTTGGAGGAGACCCAGTACTTC.

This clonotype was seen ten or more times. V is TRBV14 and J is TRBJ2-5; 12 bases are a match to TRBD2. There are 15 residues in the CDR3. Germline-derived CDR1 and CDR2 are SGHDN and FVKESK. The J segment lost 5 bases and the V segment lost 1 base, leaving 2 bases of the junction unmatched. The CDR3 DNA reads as TGTGCCAGCAGCCAAGGACTAGCGGGAGTTGAGACCCAGTACTTC. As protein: CASSQGLAGVETQYF. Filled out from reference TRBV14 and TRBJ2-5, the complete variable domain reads EAGVTQFPSHSVIEKGQTVTLRCDPISGHDNLYWYRRVMGKEIKFLLHFVKESKQDESGMPNNRFLAERTGGTYSTLKVQPAELEDSGVYFCASSQGLAGVETQYFGPGTRLLVL.

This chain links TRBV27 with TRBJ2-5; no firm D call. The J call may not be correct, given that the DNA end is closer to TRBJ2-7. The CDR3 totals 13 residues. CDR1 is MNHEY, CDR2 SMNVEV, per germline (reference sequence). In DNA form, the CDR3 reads TGTGCCAGCAGTTTCCTTCCCTCCTACGAGCAGTACTTC. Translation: CASSFLPSYEQYF.

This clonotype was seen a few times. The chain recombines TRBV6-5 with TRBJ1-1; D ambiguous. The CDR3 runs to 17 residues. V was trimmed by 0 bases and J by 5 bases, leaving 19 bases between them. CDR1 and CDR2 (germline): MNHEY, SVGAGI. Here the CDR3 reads CASSYSQGGVRDTEAFF. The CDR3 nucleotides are TGTGCCAGCAGTTACTCCCAAGGCGGGGTCCGGGATACTGAAGCTTTCTTT.

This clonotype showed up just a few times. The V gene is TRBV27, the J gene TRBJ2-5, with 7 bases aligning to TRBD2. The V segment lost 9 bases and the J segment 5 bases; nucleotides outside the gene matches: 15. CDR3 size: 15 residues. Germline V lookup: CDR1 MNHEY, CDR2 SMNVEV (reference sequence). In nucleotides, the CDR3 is TGTGCCAGTGGGGGAACTAGCGAACTCCGCGAGACCCAGTACTTC. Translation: CASGGTSELRETQYF.

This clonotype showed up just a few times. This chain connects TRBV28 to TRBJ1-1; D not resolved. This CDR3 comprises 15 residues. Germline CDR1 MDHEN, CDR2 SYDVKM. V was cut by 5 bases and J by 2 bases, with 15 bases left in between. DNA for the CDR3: TGTGCCAGCAGTCTGTCTTTGGGTAGCAACACTGAAGCTTTCTTT. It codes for CASSLSLGSNTEAFF.

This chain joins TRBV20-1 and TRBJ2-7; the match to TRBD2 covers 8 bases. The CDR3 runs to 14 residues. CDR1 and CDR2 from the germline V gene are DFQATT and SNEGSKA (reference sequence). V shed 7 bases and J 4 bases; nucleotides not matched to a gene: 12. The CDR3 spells CSVTQPGGGYEQYF. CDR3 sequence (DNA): TGCAGTGTTACCCAACCGGGAGGGGGATACGAGCAGTACTTC.